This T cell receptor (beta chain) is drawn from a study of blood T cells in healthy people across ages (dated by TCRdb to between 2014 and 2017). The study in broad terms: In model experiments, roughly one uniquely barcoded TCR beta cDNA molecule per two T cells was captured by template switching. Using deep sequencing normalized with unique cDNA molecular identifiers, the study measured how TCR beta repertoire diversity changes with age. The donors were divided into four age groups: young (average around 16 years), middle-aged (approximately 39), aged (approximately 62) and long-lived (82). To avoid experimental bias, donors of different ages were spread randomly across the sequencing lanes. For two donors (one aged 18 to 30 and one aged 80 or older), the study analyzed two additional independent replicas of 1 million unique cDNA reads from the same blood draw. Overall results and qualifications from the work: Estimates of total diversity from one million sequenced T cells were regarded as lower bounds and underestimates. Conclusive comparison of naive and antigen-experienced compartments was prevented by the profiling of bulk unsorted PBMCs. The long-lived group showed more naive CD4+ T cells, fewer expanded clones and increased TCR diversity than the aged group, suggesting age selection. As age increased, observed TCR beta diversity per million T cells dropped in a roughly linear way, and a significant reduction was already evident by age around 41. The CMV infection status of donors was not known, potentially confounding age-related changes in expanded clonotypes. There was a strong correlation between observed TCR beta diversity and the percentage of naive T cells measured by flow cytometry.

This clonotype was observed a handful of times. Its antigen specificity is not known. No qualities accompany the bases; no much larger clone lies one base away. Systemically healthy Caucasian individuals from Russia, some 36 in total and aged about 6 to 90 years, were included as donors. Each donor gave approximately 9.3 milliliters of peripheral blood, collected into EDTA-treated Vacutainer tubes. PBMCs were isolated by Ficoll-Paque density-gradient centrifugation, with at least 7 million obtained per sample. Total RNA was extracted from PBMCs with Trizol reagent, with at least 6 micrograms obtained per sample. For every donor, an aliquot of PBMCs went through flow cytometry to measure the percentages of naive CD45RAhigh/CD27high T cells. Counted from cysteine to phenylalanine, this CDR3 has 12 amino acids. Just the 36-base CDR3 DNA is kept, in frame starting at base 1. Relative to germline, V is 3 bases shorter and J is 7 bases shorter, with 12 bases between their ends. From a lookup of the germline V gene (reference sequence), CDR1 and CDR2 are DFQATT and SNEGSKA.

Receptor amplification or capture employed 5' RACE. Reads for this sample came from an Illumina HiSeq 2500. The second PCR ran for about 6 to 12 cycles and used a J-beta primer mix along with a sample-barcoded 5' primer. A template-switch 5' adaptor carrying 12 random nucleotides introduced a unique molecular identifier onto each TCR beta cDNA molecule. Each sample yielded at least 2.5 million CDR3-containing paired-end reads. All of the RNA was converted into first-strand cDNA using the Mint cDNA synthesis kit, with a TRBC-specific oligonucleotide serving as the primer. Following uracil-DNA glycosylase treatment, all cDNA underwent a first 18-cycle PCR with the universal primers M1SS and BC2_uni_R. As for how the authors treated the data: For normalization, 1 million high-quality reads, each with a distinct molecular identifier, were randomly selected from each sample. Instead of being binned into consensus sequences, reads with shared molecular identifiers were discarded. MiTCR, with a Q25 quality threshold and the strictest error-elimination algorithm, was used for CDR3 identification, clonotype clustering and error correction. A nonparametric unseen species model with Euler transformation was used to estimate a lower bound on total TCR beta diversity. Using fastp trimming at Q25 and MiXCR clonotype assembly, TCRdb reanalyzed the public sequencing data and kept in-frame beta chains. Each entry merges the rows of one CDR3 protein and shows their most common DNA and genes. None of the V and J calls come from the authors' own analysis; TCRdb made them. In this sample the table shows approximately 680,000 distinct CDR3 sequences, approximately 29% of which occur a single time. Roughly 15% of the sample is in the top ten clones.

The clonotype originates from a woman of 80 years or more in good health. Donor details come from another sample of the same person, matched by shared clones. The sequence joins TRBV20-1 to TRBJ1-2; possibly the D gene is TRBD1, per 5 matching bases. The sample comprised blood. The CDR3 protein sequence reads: CSASGGNGGYTF. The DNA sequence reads TGCAGTGCTAGCGGGGGGAACGGTGGCTACACCTTC.